This passage covers 3 T cell receptor beta chains from one sample sequenced in a study of blood T cells in healthy people across ages (dated by TCRdb to the mid-2010s). The library relied on 5' RACE. Sequencing took place on an Illumina HiSeq 2500. A second PCR of about 6 to 11 cycles was run with a J-beta primer mix and a sample-barcoded 5' primer. TCRdb's own reprocessing of the public reads used fastp at Q25 and MiXCR and kept productive beta chains. All rows with the same CDR3 protein become a single entry with the most common DNA and genes. The sample has around 520,000 distinct CDR3 sequences on record, roughly a quarter of them singletons. In total, the top ten clones hold under 4.5% of the sample. The same data also went into a second study, on T cells of mothers and their children.

Source material: blood. The receptors stem from a boy aged 2 to 10 in good health.

The chain links TRBV3-1 to TRBJ2-7; D possibly corresponds to TRBD2 (5 bases). This CDR3 is 14 amino acids long. CDR1 and CDR2 from the germline V gene are LGHDT and YNNKEL (reference sequence). V was shortened by 1 base and J by 6 bases, with 13 bases between the two germline ends. The chain's CDR3 is CASSQGRGIGEQYF. In DNA form, the CDR3 reads TGTGCCAGCAGCCAAGGACGAGGGATCGGCGAGCAGTACTTC.

The genes are TRBV3-1 and TRBJ2-7, with D possibly TRBD1 on 6 matching bases. V was trimmed by 4 bases and J by 6 bases, leaving 13 bases between them. The CDR3 covers 13 residues. Germline-derived CDR1 and CDR2 are LGHDT and YNNKEL (reference sequence). In nucleotides, the CDR3 is TGTGCCAGCAGCCCCAGGGCAGGGGCCGAGCAGTACTTC. It is translated as CASSPRAGAEQYF.

The chain carries TRBV11-2 and TRBJ1-2; no definite D call. The germline V gene encodes CDR1 SGHAT and CDR2 FQNNGV. This CDR3 has 14 residues. Trimming removed 5 bases at V and 8 bases at J, with 18 bases between. CDR3 loop: CASSPGDTIGGYTF. The CDR3 DNA sequence: TGTGCCAGCAGCCCCGGGGATACTATTGGGGGCTACACCTTC.